Detailed here is one TCR beta chain. Its specificity is not known. The source of the sample is a study of OX40 agonist ivuxolimab in advanced cancers. Study observations and caveats: In general, CD8+ T cells held more expanded clones than CD4+ did, on average.

The method was immunoSEQ multiplex PCR; TCRdb's version includes in-frame clones alone and lacks a portion of them. The data show 70,000 to 95,000 clones, with around four fifths seen just once and about 0.71% held by the top ten. The ends lost 6 bases at V and 3 bases at J; junction bases unmatched: 13. Germline-derived CDR1 and CDR2 are SQVTM and ANQGSEA. This CDR3 region has 15 residues. This receptor was taken from an adult with an advanced solid tumor such as melanoma, head and neck, liver or kidney cancer. The sequencing used CD4+ or CD8+ T cells sorted from blood, collected in a trial of the OX40 agonist ivuxolimab. This chain joins TRBV29-1 and TRBJ1-2; TRBD1 agrees at 7 bases. The CDR3 DNA is TGCAGCGTGGCGCTTAGAGGGGGCTACGACTATGGCTACACCTTC. Translating it yields CSVALRGGYDYGYTF.